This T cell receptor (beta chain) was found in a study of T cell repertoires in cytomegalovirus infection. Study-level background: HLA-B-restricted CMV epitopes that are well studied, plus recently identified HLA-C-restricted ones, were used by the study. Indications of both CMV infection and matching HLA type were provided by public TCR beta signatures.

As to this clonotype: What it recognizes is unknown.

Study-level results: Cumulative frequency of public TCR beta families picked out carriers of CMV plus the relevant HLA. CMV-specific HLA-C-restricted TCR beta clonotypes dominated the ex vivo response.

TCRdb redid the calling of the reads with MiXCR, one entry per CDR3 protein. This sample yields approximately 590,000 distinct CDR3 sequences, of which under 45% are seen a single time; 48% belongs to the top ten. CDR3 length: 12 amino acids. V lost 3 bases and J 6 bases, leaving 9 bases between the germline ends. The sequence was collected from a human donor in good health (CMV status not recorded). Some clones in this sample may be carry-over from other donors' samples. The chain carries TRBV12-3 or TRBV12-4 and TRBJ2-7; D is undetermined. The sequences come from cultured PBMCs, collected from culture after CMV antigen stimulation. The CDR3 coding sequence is TGTGCCAGCAGTTTTGGGGTCCCCGAGCAGTACTTC. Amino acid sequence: CASSFGVPEQYF.